The 20 T cell receptor beta chains below were found in one sample sequenced in a study of cytomegalovirus exposure and HLA in healthy donors. The PCR employed 60 Vbeta primers together with 13 Jbeta primers. Produced via immunoSEQ multiplex PCR; TCRdb's table is partial and in-frame only. The sample lists about 160,000 clones, 75% to 90% occurring once. The sample was PBMCs. These receptors originate from a male donor in good health and CMV-seropositive.

With respect to this clone: Other DNA sequences within the sample encode an identical CDR3. The chain combines TRBV29-1 with TRBJ1-3; 7 bases map to TRBD1. Germline CDR1 reads SQVTM; CDR2 reads ANQGSEA. The junction had 8 bases not matched to a gene; V was cut back by 6 bases and J by 3 bases. This CDR3 comprises 14 residues. DNA of the CDR3: TGCAGCGTGGGCCTCGGACAGGTTGGAAACACCATATATTTT. Translated, it gives CSVGLGQVGNTIYF.

The chain is built from TRBV18 and TRBJ2-1, with a tentative D call TRBD1 (5 bases). V was trimmed by 1 base and J by 2 bases, leaving 9 bases between them. Per the germline V gene, CDR1 is KGHSH and CDR2 is LQKENI. The CDR3 sequence is 15 residues long. The CDR3 DNA reads TGTGCCAGCTCACCACGCCAGGGTGCCTACAATGAGCAGTTCTTC. Translated, it gives CASSPRQGAYNEQFF.

This clone has a single count. The chain uses TRBV4-1 and TRBJ1-1; 9 nucleotides agree with TRBD1. The CDR3 runs to 13 residues. CDR1 is MGHRA and CDR2 is YSYEKL in the germline V gene. After removal of 1 base from V and 9 bases from J, the junction contained 3 bases not matched to a gene. The CDR3 sequence: CASSQGDREQAFF. CDR3 bases: TGCGCCAGCAGCCAAGGGGACAGGGAGCAAGCTTTCTTT.

This clone was seen a few times. J is TRBJ1-1 and V is TRBV19, with D tentatively TRBD1 (5 bases). Germline CDR1 and CDR2: LNHDA and SQIVND (reference sequence). The CDR3 has 12 amino acids. Trimming removed 8 bases from V and 9 bases from J, with 16 bases in between. The CDR3 reads CASCNSGTQAFF. In DNA form, the CDR3 reads TGTGCCAGTTGTAACTCCGGGACTCAAGCTTTCTTT.

The V and J genes are TRBV14 and TRBJ2-3; no clear D gene. The CDR3 has 15 amino acids. CDR1 and CDR2 (germline): SGHDN, FVKESK. V shed 4 bases and J shed 2 bases, with 13 bases lying between them. The CDR3 sequence: CASSRLGPSTDTQYF. CDR3 nucleotides: TGTGCCAGCAGCCGGCTTGGCCCTTCCACAGATACGCAGTATTTT.

A word on this clone: The same CDR3 is also encoded by other DNA sequences in this sample. The chain links TRBV27 to TRBJ1-1; D is possibly TRBD1 (5 bases). Per the germline V gene, CDR1 is MNHEY and CDR2 is SMNVEV (reference sequence). The CDR3 totals 14 residues. Trimming stripped 1 base from V and 1 base from J, with 7 bases between. The CDR3: CASSLLGGNTEAFF. The CDR3 DNA reads TGTGCCAGCAGTTTATTGGGGGGGAACACTGAAGCTTTCTTT.

This chain joins TRBV5-6 and TRBJ2-7, with D possibly TRBD2 on 6 matching bases. The V end lost 4 bases, the J end lost 0 bases, and 20 bases lay between the germline ends. CDR1 is SGHDT and CDR2 is YYEEEE in the germline V gene. The CDR3 runs 17 residues. CDR3 DNA sequence: TGTGCCAGCAGCCAACAGACTAGAACTGAGAGCTCCTACGAGCAGTACTTC. Its protein product is CASSQQTRTESSYEQYF.

The chain combines TRBV6-5 with TRBJ1-4, with D hard to call. V was shortened by 6 bases and J by 8 bases, with 7 bases between the two germline ends. The CDR3 is 11 residues long. The V gene's germline CDR1 is MNHEY and CDR2 SVGAGI. In nucleotides, the CDR3 is TGTGCCAGCAGATCTGGCGAAAAACTGTTTTTT. Its translation is CASRSGEKLFF.

The chain joins TRBV6-6 to TRBJ2-7, with D maybe TRBD2 (6 bases). Germline lookup yields CDR1 MNHNY and CDR2 SVGAGI (reference sequence). V was clipped by 1 base and J by 7 bases, with 17 bases between them. The CDR3 has 15 residues. The CDR3 coding sequence is TGTGCCAGCAGTTACTTCGGGACTCGAGTAGGAGAGCAGTACTTC. Its protein product is CASSYFGTRVGEQYF.

This clone was detected a few times. This chain connects TRBV11-3 to TRBJ2-1; 11 nucleotides align to TRBD2. The trim removed 1 base at V and 8 bases at J, leaving 4 bases unmatched. Germline CDR1 reads SGHNT; CDR2 reads YENEEA. The CDR3 has 15 amino acids. CDR3 nucleotide sequence: TGTGCCAGCAGCTTAGGACTAGCGGGAAGTGATGAGCAGTTCTTC. It yields the protein CASSLGLAGSDEQFF.

V is TRBV5-3 and J is TRBJ2-5; TRBD1 matches 7 bases. TRBV5-3 is classed as an ORF, of uncertain function. V shed 4 bases, J shed 3 bases, and the junction held 3 bases outside the gene matches. The CDR3 has 13 residues. The CDR3 DNA sequence: TGTGCCAGAAGCCCCACAGGGGAAGAGACCCAGTACTTC. It is translated as CARSPTGEETQYF.

This chain links TRBV7-9 with TRBJ2-7; 8 bases fit TRBD2. The germline V gene encodes CDR1 SEHNR and CDR2 FQNEAQ (reference sequence). There are 15 residues in the CDR3. V was pared by 4 bases and J by 5 bases, with 10 bases of the junction left unmatched. Here the CDR3 DNA reads TGTGCCAGCAGCTCGAAACTAGCGGTCCCCCACGAGCAGTACTTC. Amino acid sequence: CASSSKLAVPHEQYF.

This chain uses TRBV7-9 with TRBJ2-2; 8 bases are a match to TRBD1. V shed 0 bases, J shed 4 bases, and the junction held 7 bases outside the gene matches. The CDR3 loop spans 17 amino acids. CDR1 is SEHNR and CDR2 is FQNEAQ in the germline V gene (reference sequence). The CDR3 nucleotides are TGTGCCAGCAGCTTAGCAGGGACAGGAGCGGGCACCGGGGAGCTGTTTTTT. Protein: CASSLAGTGAGTGELFF.

The V and J genes are TRBV28 and TRBJ1-2; no clear D. The CDR3 spans 10 residues. Germline values: CDR1 MDHEN, CDR2 SYDVKM. The germline V and J ends were trimmed by 5 bases and 5 bases, with 3 bases remaining between them. The CDR3, as DNA: TGTGCCAGCAGTCTGTATGGCTACACCTTC. Protein sequence: CASSLYGYTF.

The chain carries TRBV2 and TRBJ1-1; 7 nucleotides agree with TRBD1. Germline loops: CDR1 SNHLY, CDR2 FYNNEI. V lost 6 bases, J lost 5 bases, and 15 bases stayed unmatched. CDR3 length equals 16 residues. The DNA for the CDR3 is TGTGCCAGCAGCGAGATACCGTACAGGGGCGGAACTGAAGCTTTCTTT. Encoded protein: CASSEIPYRGGTEAFF.

The gene calls are TRBV14 and TRBJ1-1; 8 bases line up with TRBD1. The CDR3 sequence is 14 residues long. V dropped 6 bases and J dropped 5; count of bases not matched to a gene: 8. Germline CDR1 SGHDN, CDR2 FVKESK. In nucleotides, the CDR3 is TGTGCCAGCAGACTTCAGGGGGCGGGAACTGAAGCTTTCTTT. This translates into CASRLQGAGTEAFF. Together with reference TRBV14 and TRBJ1-1, the CDR3 gives the full variable domain: EAGVTQFPSHSVIEKGQTVTLRCDPISGHDNLYWYRRVMGKEIKFLLHFVKESKQDESGMPNNRFLAERTGGTYSTLKVQPAELEDSGVYFCASRLQGAGTEAFFGQGTRLTVV.

The chain joins TRBV30 to TRBJ2-5; a possible D gene is TRBD2 (5 bases). The J call may be faulty, since TRBJ2-7 better matches the DNA end. CDR1 is GTSNPN and CDR2 is SVGIG in the germline V gene (reference sequence). CDR3 length: 12 residues. The CDR3, as DNA: TGTGCCTGCGGAGGCCAGCGTTACGAGCAGTACTTC. Translating it yields CACGGQRYEQYF.

The rearrangement joins TRBV28 to TRBJ2-5; unclear D gene. CDR1 and CDR2 (germline): MDHEN, SYDVKM. CDR3 length equals 11 residues. Trimming pared 5 bases from V and 5 bases from J, leaving 6 bases between. The CDR3 nucleotides are TGTGCCAGCAGTCTACGGGAGACCCAGTACTTC. It specifies CASSLRETQYF.

This clone was seen a few times. This chain links TRBV5-1 with TRBJ2-7; TRBD1 aligns across 8 bases. Per the germline V gene, CDR1 is SGHRS and CDR2 is YFSETQ. V lost 2 bases and J lost 2; bases outside the gene matches: 3. This CDR3 has 14 residues. CDR3 sequence: CASSFRQGPYEQYF. The CDR3 region has the DNA TGCGCCAGCAGCTTTCGACAGGGGCCCTACGAGCAGTACTTC.

V and J are TRBV5-4 and TRBJ2-3; 7 nucleotides match TRBD2. Trimming at V came to 9 bases and at J to 5 bases, leaving 9 bases not matched to a gene. This CDR3 is 13 amino acids long. CDR1 SGHNT and CDR2 YYREEE come from the germline V gene (reference sequence). The chain's CDR3 is CATGREPEDTQYF. The DNA of the CDR3 is TGTGCCACCGGGCGGGAGCCAGAAGATACGCAGTATTTT.